This passage covers 30 T cell receptor beta chains from one sample sequenced in a study of spatial heterogeneity in lung cancer. Using its own MiXCR run on the 5' RACE reads, TCRdb lists one record per CDR3 protein. The sample includes 6,500 or so distinct CDR3 sequences, approximately 6.8% of them seen just once. Time point: sample taken at primary tumor resection. Unsorted whole RNA from tumor, nontumor lung or frozen PBMC underwent sequencing. The sample in question was PBMCs, obtained at surgery. The receptors were gathered from a male donor with early-stage non-small cell lung cancer.

This clonotype occurred many times. The library was prepared for alpha chains; this beta chain is a stray read, so its frequency means little. The chain has TRBV25-1 and TRBJ1-1; TRBD1 is a possible D gene (6 bases). Trimming cost V 4 bases and J 5 bases, with 20 bases left between them. This CDR3 has 16 amino acids. Per the germline V gene, CDR1 is MGHDK and CDR2 is SYGVNS. The CDR3 here is CASSGLGGRQHTEAFF. The CDR3 DNA sequence: TGTGCCAGCAGTGGGCTCGGGGGGCGCCAACATACTGAAGCTTTCTTT. Based on the CDR3 plus reference TRBV25-1 and TRBJ1-1, the full variable domain is EADIYQTPRYLVIGTGKKITLECSQTMGHDKMYWYQQDPGMELHLIHYSYGVNSTEKGDLSSESTVSRIRTEHFPLTLESARPSHTSQYLCASSGLGGRQHTEAFFGQGTRLTVV.

The table lists this clonotype with many counts. This beta chain slipped into a library made for alpha chains as a stray read, so its size is not meaningful. The chain employs TRBV15 and TRBJ1-5; D remains ambiguous. The CDR3 spans 17 residues. Germline-derived CDR1 and CDR2 are LNHNV and YYDKDF (reference sequence). V was trimmed by 4 bases and J by 5 bases, leaving 21 bases between them. CDR3 in amino acids: CATSTTQRRDYDQPQHF. Here the CDR3 DNA reads TGTGCCACCAGCACCACTCAGAGGAGGGATTACGATCAGCCCCAGCATTTT.

Ten or more counts support this clonotype. The size of this beta chain means little, since it is a stray read in a library made for alpha chains. The V and J genes are TRBV2 and TRBJ1-3; D is unresolved. Germline CDR1 SNHLY, CDR2 FYNNEI. The CDR3 contains 12 residues. Trimming shortened V by 6 bases and J by 1 base, and 4 bases separated the two germline ends. The CDR3: CASRGSGNTIYF. The CDR3 DNA reads as TGTGCCAGCAGAGGTTCTGGAAACACCATATATTTT.

This clonotype was counted many times. The library was built for alpha chains, so this beta chain is an off-target read and its size means little. The genes are TRBV28 and TRBJ1-4; D is perhaps TRBD1 (5 bases). The ends were cut back, 5 bases at V and 2 bases at J, with 15 bases in the middle. Germline V gives CDR1 MDHEN, CDR2 SYDVKM. The CDR3 is 16 residues long. The CDR3 coding sequence is TGTGCCAGCAGTGGGGCGGTGACAGCTACTAATGAAAAACTGTTTTTT. Protein: CASSGAVTATNEKLFF.

There are many counts of this clonotype. This beta chain is a stray read from a library made for alpha chains; its abundance is not meaningful. In DNA, the CDR3 is TGTGCCAGCAGTGTAGGCGGACCCATAACACAGTATTTT. Translation gives CASSVGGPITQYF. The rearrangement links TRBV2 to TRBJ2-3; D not resolved. Germline V gene lookup returns CDR1 SNHLY and CDR2 FYNNEI. This CDR3 contains 13 residues. Trimming took off 4 bases at V and 12 bases at J, with 17 bases between the two ends.

This clonotype was detected ten times or more. This beta chain is a stray sequence in a library constructed for alpha chains; its clone size is not meaningful. The V call is TRBV6-5, the J call TRBJ2-5; D gene ambiguous. The V gene's germline CDR1 is MNHEY and CDR2 SVGAGI. V dropped 7 bases and J dropped 0 bases, with 12 bases sitting between them. The CDR3 extends over 14 amino acids. The CDR3 sequence: CASKTGGYQETQYF. Here the CDR3 DNA reads TGTGCCAGCAAGACGGGCGGATACCAAGAGACCCAGTACTTC.

This clonotype has just a few counts. The library was prepared for alpha chains; this beta chain is a stray read, so its frequency means little. V and J are TRBV5-5 and TRBJ2-7; D perhaps matches TRBD2 (6 bases). Trimming cost V 4 bases and J 2 bases, with 16 bases left between them. Germline lookup yields CDR1 SGHKS and CDR2 YYEKEE (reference sequence). This CDR3 comprises 15 residues. CDR3 bases: TGTGCCAGCAGCCCGAGCGGAGGGGCACCCTACGAGCAGTACTTC. Residues: CASSPSGGAPYEQYF.

This clonotype is medium-sized by share. Since it is a stray read in a library aimed at alpha chains, this beta chain has a size that is not meaningful. The rearrangement uses TRBV20-1 and TRBJ1-6; D is unresolved. Germline CDR1 DFQATT, CDR2 SNEGSKA (reference sequence). V lost 5 bases, J lost 14 bases, and 19 bases lay in between. CDR3 length: 13 residues. The CDR3 region is CSARNGGHGALHF. The CDR3 DNA is TGCAGTGCTCGAAACGGCGGCCACGGCGCCCTCCACTTT.

This clonotype occurred many times. This beta chain represents an off-target read in a library built for alpha chains; its size is of limited meaning. The chain combines TRBV5-1 with TRBJ2-3; D gene uncertain. The germline V gene has CDR1 SGHRS and CDR2 YFSETQ. CDR3 size: 16 residues. Trimming removed 0 bases from V and 1 base from J, with 12 bases in between. CDR3 region: CASSLAQLDGTDTQYF. CDR3 bases: TGCGCCAGCAGCTTGGCACAGCTCGATGGCACAGATACGCAGTATTTT.

This clonotype was detected ten times or more. This beta chain represents an off-target read in a library built for alpha chains; its size is of limited meaning. The J gene is TRBJ1-4, the V gene TRBV20-1; D gene uncertain. The CDR3 consists of 14 residues. CDR1 is DFQATT, CDR2 SNEGSKA, per germline (reference sequence). V lost 4 bases, J lost 1 base, and 10 bases lay in between. The CDR3 coding sequence is TGCAGTGCTACCCACATCGGAACTAATGAAAAACTGTTTTTT. Translated, it gives CSATHIGTNEKLFF.

The table lists this clonotype with many counts. Because the library targeted alpha chains, this beta chain is an off-target read whose size means little. This sequence joins TRBV10-3 and TRBJ2-5; 8 bases are shared with TRBD1. The CDR3 spans 15 residues. Germline CDR1 ENHRY, CDR2 SYGVKD. V trimming: 7 bases; J trimming: 2 bases; junction bases outside the gene matches: 9. This CDR3 is CAIKKTGDLQETQYF. CDR3 coding DNA: TGTGCCATCAAGAAGACAGGGGATTTACAAGAGACCCAGTACTTC.

In its sample, this clonotype was seen many times. Within a library made for alpha chains, this beta chain is off target, and its count is uninformative. The V gene is TRBV20-1, the J gene TRBJ2-6; the D is unclear. V was shortened by 1 base and J by 0 bases, with 7 bases between the two germline ends. The CDR3 has 15 residues. The germline gives CDR1 DFQATT, CDR2 SNEGSKA (reference sequence). The CDR3 DNA reads TGCAGTGCTAGAGTATCTCCCTCTGGGGCCAACGTCCTGACTTTC. Amino acids: CSARVSPSGANVLTF.

This clonotype was recorded at least ten times. The size of this beta chain means little, since it is a stray read in a library made for alpha chains. The rearrangement joins TRBV19 to TRBJ1-2; tentatively, D is TRBD1 (6 bases). The CDR3 is 14 amino acids. Trimming pared 2 bases from V and 6 bases from J, leaving 13 bases between. The germline gives CDR1 LNHDA, CDR2 SQIVND (reference sequence). For the CDR3, the DNA is TGTGCCAGTAGTATAAATCTTCGGGACAATGGCTACACCTTC. This gives the protein CASSINLRDNGYTF.

Concerning this clonotype itself: Since it is a stray read in a library aimed at alpha chains, this beta chain has a size that is not meaningful. This chain joins TRBV2 and TRBJ2-7; a weak D match, TRBD1 (6 bases). Germline V gene lookup returns CDR1 SNHLY and CDR2 FYNNEI. V was cut by 0 bases and J by 2 bases, with 20 bases left in between. The CDR3 sequence is 18 residues long. The CDR3 is CASSEARVIWTDAYEQYV. CDR3 DNA sequence: TGTGCCAGCAGTGAAGCGCGGGTAATCTGGACAGATGCCTACGAGCAGTACGTC.

This clonotype came up many times. Within a library made for alpha chains, this beta chain is off target, and its count is uninformative. The chain recombines TRBV2 with TRBJ1-5, with no clear D. The ends were cut back, 4 bases at V and 3 bases at J, with 19 bases in the middle. The CDR3 runs to 17 residues. Germline loops: CDR1 SNHLY, CDR2 FYNNEI. In nucleotides, the CDR3 is TGTGCCAGCAGTGCCCCTCGTTCGGACGGAACCAATCAGCCCCAGCATTTT. Its protein is CASSAPRSDGTNQPQHF.

This clonotype was detected many times. A library prepared for alpha chains yielded this beta chain as an off-target read; its size is of little meaning. The chain employs TRBV7-9 and TRBJ2-1; 13 nucleotides agree with TRBD2. CDR3 length: 15 amino acids. V shed 8 bases, J shed 13 bases, and the junction held 14 bases outside the gene matches. Germline CDR1 reads SEHNR; CDR2 reads FQNEAQ (reference sequence). The CDR3 DNA reads as TGTGCCAGCCAAGCCAGGACTAGCGGGAGCATGCCCCAGTTCTTC. Translating gives CASQARTSGSMPQFF.

This clonotype came up many times. With the library built for alpha chains, this beta chain is off target and its frequency is not meaningful. V and J are TRBV10-2 and TRBJ1-1; 8 bases align to TRBD1. This CDR3 comprises 14 residues. Germline V gives CDR1 WSHSY, CDR2 SAAADI. V shed 7 bases and J 1 base; nucleotides not matched to a gene: 5. The chain's CDR3 is CASKSGQANTEAFF. The CDR3 DNA reads as TGCGCCAGCAAATCGGGACAGGCGAACACTGAAGCTTTCTTT.

On this clonotype: Within a library made for alpha chains, this beta chain is off target, and its count is uninformative. The rearrangement links TRBV2 to TRBJ2-5; 12 positions agree with TRBD2. There are 16 residues in the CDR3. CDR1 is SNHLY and CDR2 is FYNNEI in the germline V gene. Trimming at V came to 6 bases and at J to 7 bases, leaving 12 bases not matched to a gene. CDR3: CASRPQGTSGSGTQYF. The DNA for the CDR3 is TGTGCCAGCAGGCCCCAAGGGACTAGCGGGTCGGGGACCCAGTACTTC.

Remarks on this clonotype: This beta chain turned up in a library designed for alpha chains; as an off-target read, its abundance says little. The genes are TRBV18 and TRBJ1-1; D possibly corresponds to TRBD1 (6 bases). The V end was cut by 6 bases, the J end by 4 bases, with 15 bases between. From germline, CDR1 is KGHSH and CDR2 LQKENI. The CDR3 consists of 14 residues. The CDR3 DNA sequence: TGTGCCAGCTCCCCGAGGGGGGAAGGCACTGAAGCTTTCTTT. This encodes CASSPRGEGTEAFF.

In regard to this clonotype: This beta chain is a stray sequence in a library constructed for alpha chains; its clone size is not meaningful. The V call is TRBV10-3, the J call TRBJ2-3; D is uncertain. Germline loops: CDR1 ENHRY, CDR2 SYGVKD. CDR3 size: 14 residues. V lost 1 base, J lost 0 bases, and 5 bases lay in between. The CDR3 sequence is CAISELVSTDTQYF. The CDR3 bases are TGTGCCATCAGTGAGTTGGTTAGCACAGATACGCAGTATTTT.

This clonotype was seen ten or more times. A library made for alpha chains picked up this beta chain off target, so its size means little. J is TRBJ2-3 and V is TRBV20-1, with TRBD1 identical over 11 bases. CDR3 length: 16 amino acids. Germline assignment: CDR1 DFQATT and CDR2 SNEGSKA (reference sequence). With 0 bases clipped from V and 6 bases from J, the junction kept 8 bases outside the gene matches. This CDR3 is CSARELGQGAYDTQYF. CDR3 DNA: TGCAGTGCTAGAGAGTTAGGACAGGGGGCGTATGATACGCAGTATTTT.

This clonotype was seen a handful of times. This beta chain appears as a stray read in a library generated for alpha chains; its size is not informative. The chain couples TRBV5-1 to TRBJ2-7; D uncertain. The V end was cut by 0 bases, the J end by 4 bases, with 8 bases between. The length of the CDR3 is 13 residues. Germline V CDR1 and CDR2: SGHRS, YFSETQ. CDR3: CASSLDSQYEQYF. The CDR3, as DNA: TGCGCCAGCAGCTTGGACAGCCAGTACGAGCAGTACTTC.

In regard to this clonotype: The library was designed around alpha chains, so this beta chain is a stray read whose abundance carries little weight. CDR3 in amino acids: CASSPGQTEAFF. CDR3 DNA sequence: TGTGCCAGCTCCCCCGGACAAACTGAAGCTTTCTTT. J is TRBJ1-1 and V is TRBV18, with D perhaps TRBD1 (5 bases). The CDR3 loop spans 12 amino acids. Trimming removed 6 bases from V and 5 bases from J, with 10 bases in between. Germline V gene data show CDR1 as KGHSH and CDR2 as LQKENI. Together with reference TRBV18 and TRBJ1-1, the CDR3 gives the full variable domain: NAGVMQNPRHLVRRRGQEARLRCSPMKGHSHVYWYRQLPEEGLKFMVYLQKENIIDESGMPKERFSAEFPKEGPSILRIQQVVRGDSAAYFCASSPGQTEAFFGQGTRLTVV.

This clonotype appeared many times. Because the library targeted alpha chains, this beta chain is an off-target read whose size means little. J is TRBJ1-1 and V is TRBV11-2; TRBD1 is a possible D gene (5 bases). CDR1 is SGHAT and CDR2 is FQNNGV in the germline V gene. The CDR3 is made up of 15 amino acids. V was clipped by 0 bases and J by 0 bases, with 8 bases between them. CDR3: CASSLEQAVNTEAFF. Written as DNA, the CDR3 is TGTGCCAGCAGCTTAGAACAGGCAGTGAACACTGAAGCTTTCTTT.

As concerns this clonotype: A library prepared for alpha chains yielded this beta chain as an off-target read; its size is of little meaning. The rearrangement uses TRBV6-6 and TRBJ1-2; D might be TRBD1 (5 bases). The CDR3 contains 14 residues. The V gene lost 6 bases and the J gene lost 1 base, with 12 bases spanning the gap. Germline CDR1 MNHNY, CDR2 SVGAGI (reference sequence). The CDR3 DNA follows: TGTGCCAGCAGCCCGGAGGGGTTTAACTATGGCTACACCTTC. Translating gives CASSPEGFNYGYTF.

As regards this clonotype: Since it is a stray read in a library aimed at alpha chains, this beta chain has a size that is not meaningful. This chain uses TRBV28 with TRBJ2-5, with D perhaps assigned TRBD1 or TRBD2 (5 bases each). This CDR3 spans 15 amino acids. Trimming pared 3 bases from V and 2 bases from J, leaving 13 bases between. Germline loops: CDR1 MDHEN, CDR2 SYDVKM. CDR3 nucleotides: TGTGCCAGCAGTTTCGGGGCTAGCAGTCAAGAGACCCAGTACTTC. As protein: CASSFGASSQETQYF.

This clonotype was found many times. Found in a library prepared for alpha chains, this beta chain is an off-target read, and its abundance has little meaning. The chain joins TRBV5-1 to TRBJ2-5; 8 bases map to TRBD1. In germline, CDR1 is SGHRS, CDR2 YFSETQ. The CDR3 runs 14 residues. With 4 bases clipped from V and 2 bases from J, the junction kept 4 bases outside the gene matches. CDR3 amino acids: CASSRGTGQETQYF. The CDR3 nucleotides are TGCGCCAGCAGCCGTGGGACAGGACAAGAGACCCAGTACTTC.

Ten or more counts support this clonotype. As an off-target read in a library built for alpha chains, this beta chain has a frequency of little significance. V gene TRBV20-1 combines with J gene TRBJ2-7; the D is unclear. The V gene lost 1 base and the J gene lost 7 bases, with 8 bases spanning the gap. There are 11 residues in the CDR3. Germline V gives CDR1 DFQATT, CDR2 SNEGSKA (reference sequence). The CDR3 bases are TGCAGTGCTAGAGCCGACCGGGAGCAGTACTTC. It codes for CSARADREQYF.

Concerning this clonotype itself: The junction departs from the called germline gene at one end, perhaps through a read error. In a library made to pick up alpha chains, this beta chain is a stray read with a size that means little. The rearrangement joins TRBV28 to TRBJ2-3; 9 nucleotides align to TRBD2. The CDR3 contains 12 residues. CDR1 MDHEN and CDR2 SYDVKM come from the germline V gene. The CDR3 loop reads CASRGLAGLRDF. Written as DNA, the CDR3 is TGTGCCAGCAGGGGTCTAGCGGGACTTAGAGATTTT. Complete variable domain (other parts from reference TRBV28 and TRBJ2-3): DVKVTQSSRYLVKRTGEKVFLECVQDMDHENMFWYRQDPGLGLRLIYFSYDVKMKEKGDIPEGYSVSREKKERFSLILESASTNQTSMYLCASRGLAGLRDFGPGTRLTVL.

This clonotype was counted ten times or more. This beta chain was picked up by a library intended for alpha chains and is off target, so its count carries little meaning. The chain uses TRBV4-2 and TRBJ2-3; tentatively, D is TRBD2 (7 bases). CDR1 is LGHNA, CDR2 YNFKEQ, per germline. V was clipped by 4 bases and J by 6 bases, with 8 bases between them. The CDR3 consists of 12 residues. The CDR3 nucleotides are TGTGCCAGCAGCCGGGGGGGCGATACGCAGTATTTT. It translates to CASSRGGDTQYF.